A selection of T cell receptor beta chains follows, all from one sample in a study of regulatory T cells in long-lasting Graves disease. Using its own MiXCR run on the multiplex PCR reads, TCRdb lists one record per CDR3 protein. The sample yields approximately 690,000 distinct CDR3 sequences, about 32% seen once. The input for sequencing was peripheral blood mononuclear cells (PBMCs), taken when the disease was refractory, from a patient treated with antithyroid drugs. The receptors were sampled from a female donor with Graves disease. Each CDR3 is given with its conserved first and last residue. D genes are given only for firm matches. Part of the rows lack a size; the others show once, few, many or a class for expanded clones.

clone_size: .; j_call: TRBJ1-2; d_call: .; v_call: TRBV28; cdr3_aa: CASRQNPFNYGYTF; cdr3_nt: TGTGCCAGCCGACAGAACCCCTTTAACTATGGCTACACCTTC
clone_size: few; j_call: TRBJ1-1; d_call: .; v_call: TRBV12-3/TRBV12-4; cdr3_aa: CASSSHNTEAFF; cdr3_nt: TGTGCCAGCAGTTCTCACAACACTGAAGCTTTCTTT
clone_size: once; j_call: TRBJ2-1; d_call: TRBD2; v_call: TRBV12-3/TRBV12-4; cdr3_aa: CASSSGRTLPYNEQFF; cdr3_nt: TGTGCCAGCTCTAGCGGGAGGACCCTGCCCTACAATGAGCAGTTCTTC
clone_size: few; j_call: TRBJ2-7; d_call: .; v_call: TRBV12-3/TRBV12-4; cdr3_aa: CASSPHGGGGYEQYF; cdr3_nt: TGTGCCAGCAGCCCCCACGGAGGGGGGGGCTACGAGCAGTACTTC
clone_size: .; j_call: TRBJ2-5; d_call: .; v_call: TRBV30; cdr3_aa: CAWSLPPKETQYF; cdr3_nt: TGTGCCTGGAGCCTCCCCCCGAAGGAGACCCAGTACTTC
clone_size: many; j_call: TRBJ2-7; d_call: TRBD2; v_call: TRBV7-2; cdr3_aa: CASSLEAGRLRLYEQYF; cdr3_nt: TGTGCCAGCAGCTTAGAAGCGGGGCGTCTTCGCCTCTACGAGCAGTACTTC
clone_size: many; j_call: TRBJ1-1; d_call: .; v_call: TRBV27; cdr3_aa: CASSLGGVGNTEAFF; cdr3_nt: TGTGCCAGCAGCCTCGGTGGGGTTGGAAACACTGAAGCTTTCTTT
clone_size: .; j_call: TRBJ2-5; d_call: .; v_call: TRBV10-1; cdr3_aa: CASSDAETQYF; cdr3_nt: TGCGCCAGCAGTGACGCAGAGACCCAGTACTTC
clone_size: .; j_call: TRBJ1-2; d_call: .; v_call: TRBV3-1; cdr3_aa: CATRGVANYGYTF; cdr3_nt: TGTGCCACAAGGGGAGTAGCTAACTATGGCTACACCTTC
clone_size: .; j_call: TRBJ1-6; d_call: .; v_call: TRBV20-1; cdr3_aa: CSARERTGPLHF; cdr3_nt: TGCAGTGCTAGAGAACGTACCGGGCCCCTCCACTTT
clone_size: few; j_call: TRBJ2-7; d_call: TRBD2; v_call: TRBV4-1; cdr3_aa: CASSPFGGSRSYEQYF; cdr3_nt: TGCGCCAGCAGCCCATTCGGGGGGAGTCGGTCCTACGAGCAGTACTTC
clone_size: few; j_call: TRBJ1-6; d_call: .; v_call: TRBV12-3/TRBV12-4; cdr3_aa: CASGLLSSYNSPLHF; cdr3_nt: TGTGCCAGCGGTCTTTTGAGCTCCTATAATTCACCCCTCCACTTT
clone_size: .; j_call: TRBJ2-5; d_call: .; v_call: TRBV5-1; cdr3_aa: CASSYRDFQETQYF; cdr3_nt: TGTGCCAGCAGCTACCGGGACTTCCAAGAGACCCAGTACTTC
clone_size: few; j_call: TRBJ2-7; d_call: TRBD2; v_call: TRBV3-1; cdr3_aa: CASSRLPPGLADYYEQYF; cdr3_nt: TGTGCCAGCAGCCGCCTTCCACCGGGACTAGCGGACTACTACGAGCAGTACTTC
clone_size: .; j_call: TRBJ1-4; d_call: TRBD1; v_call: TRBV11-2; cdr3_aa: CASSPTGGFEKLFF; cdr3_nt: TGTGCCAGCAGCCCGACAGGGGGCTTTGAAAAACTGTTTTTT
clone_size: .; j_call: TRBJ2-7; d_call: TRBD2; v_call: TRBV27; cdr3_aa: CASSLSGTRLKQYF; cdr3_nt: TGTGCCAGCAGTTTATCCGGGACTAGACTCAAGCAGTACTTC
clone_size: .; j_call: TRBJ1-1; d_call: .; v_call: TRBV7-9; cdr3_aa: CASSLAKSSGDTEAFF; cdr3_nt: TGTGCCAGCAGCTTAGCAAAATCATCGGGGGACACTGAAGCTTTCTTT